This T cell receptor beta chain was profiled in a study of beta chain features in type 1 diabetes. Overall study findings and caveats: Type 1 diabetes patients had TCRB CDR3s that were shorter (moderately but significantly so) in all four CD4+ subsets.

Of the isolated RNA, all was reverse transcribed, and so the sequenced material was expressed TCRB transcripts. Measured with immunoSEQ multiplex PCR; TCRdb has only the in-frame clones, and not every one. Altogether some 250,000 clones are present, approximately 15% being singletons, with the ten largest covering about 0.019%. In the case of this clone: Its antigen is unidentified.

Trimming took 7 bases from V and 4 from J, leaving 13 bases between them. This CDR3 comprises 14 residues. The receptor was isolated from a man aged 25 to 40 with type 1 diabetes. Sequencing was carried out using naive CD4+ T cells from blood. This rearrangement joins TRBV23-1 to TRBJ1-4, with D maybe TRBD1 (5 bases). Being an ORF, TRBV23-1 has a function that is uncertain. CDR3 sequence reads: CASTPTALNEKLFF. In DNA, the CDR3 is TGCGCCAGCACGCCGACAGCTCTTAATGAAAAACTGTTTTTT.